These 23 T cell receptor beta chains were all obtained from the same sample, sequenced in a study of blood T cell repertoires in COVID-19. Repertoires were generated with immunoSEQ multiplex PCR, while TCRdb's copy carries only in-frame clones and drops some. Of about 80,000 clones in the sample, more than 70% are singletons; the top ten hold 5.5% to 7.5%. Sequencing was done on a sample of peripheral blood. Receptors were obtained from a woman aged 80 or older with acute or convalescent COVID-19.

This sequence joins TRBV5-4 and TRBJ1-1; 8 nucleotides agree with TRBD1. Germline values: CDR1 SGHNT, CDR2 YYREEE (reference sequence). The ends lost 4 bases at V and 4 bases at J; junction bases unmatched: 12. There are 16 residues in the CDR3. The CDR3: CASSTYRGEVGTEAFF. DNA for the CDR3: TGTGCCAGCAGCACCTACAGGGGGGAAGTTGGCACTGAAGCTTTCTTT.

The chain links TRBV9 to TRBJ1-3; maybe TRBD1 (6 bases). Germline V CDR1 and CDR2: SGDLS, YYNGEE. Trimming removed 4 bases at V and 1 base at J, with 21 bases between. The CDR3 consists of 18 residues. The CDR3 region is CASSPQGPPKFSGNTIYF. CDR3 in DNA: TGTGCCAGCAGCCCTCAGGGGCCGCCAAAATTTTCTGGAAACACCATATATTTT.

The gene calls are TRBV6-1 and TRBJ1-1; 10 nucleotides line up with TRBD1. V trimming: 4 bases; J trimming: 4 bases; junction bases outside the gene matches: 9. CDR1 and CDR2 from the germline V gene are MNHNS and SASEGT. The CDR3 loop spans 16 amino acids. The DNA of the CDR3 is TGTGCCAGCAGTGGGGACAGGGGCCTTAAGGGCACTGAAGCTTTCTTT. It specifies CASSGDRGLKGTEAFF.

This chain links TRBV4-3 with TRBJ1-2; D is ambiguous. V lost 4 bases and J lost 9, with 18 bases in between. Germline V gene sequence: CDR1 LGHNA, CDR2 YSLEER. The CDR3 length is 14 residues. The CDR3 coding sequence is TGCGCCAGCAGCCGGGTCCGGGAGACTCCCAGCTACACCTTC. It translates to CASSRVRETPSYTF.

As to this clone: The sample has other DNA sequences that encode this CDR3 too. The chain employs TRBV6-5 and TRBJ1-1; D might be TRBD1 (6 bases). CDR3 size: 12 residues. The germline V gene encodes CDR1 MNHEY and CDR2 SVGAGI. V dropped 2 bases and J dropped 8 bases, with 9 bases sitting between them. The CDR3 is CASSYRGGEAFF. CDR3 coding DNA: TGTGCCAGCAGTTACAGGGGGGGGGAAGCTTTCTTT.

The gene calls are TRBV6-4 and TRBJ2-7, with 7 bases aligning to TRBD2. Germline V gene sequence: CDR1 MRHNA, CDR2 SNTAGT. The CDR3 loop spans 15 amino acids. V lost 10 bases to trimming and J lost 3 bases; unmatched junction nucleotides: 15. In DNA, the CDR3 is TGTGCCACCAAACTAGCGCGGGGGTACTGCTACGAGCAGTACTTC. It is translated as CATKLARGYCYEQYF.

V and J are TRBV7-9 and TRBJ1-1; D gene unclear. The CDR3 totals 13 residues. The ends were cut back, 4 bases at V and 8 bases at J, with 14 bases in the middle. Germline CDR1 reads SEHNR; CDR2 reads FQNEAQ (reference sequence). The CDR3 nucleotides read TGTGCCAGCAGCTCGGCGGGGTACGGGGAAGCTTTCTTT. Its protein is CASSSAGYGEAFF. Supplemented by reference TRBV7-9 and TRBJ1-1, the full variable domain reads DTGVSQNPRHKITKRGQNVTFRCDPISEHNRLYWYRQTLGQGPEFLTYFQNEAQLEKSRLLSDRFSAERPKGSFSTLEIQRTEQGDSAMYLCASSSAGYGEAFFGQGTRLTVV.

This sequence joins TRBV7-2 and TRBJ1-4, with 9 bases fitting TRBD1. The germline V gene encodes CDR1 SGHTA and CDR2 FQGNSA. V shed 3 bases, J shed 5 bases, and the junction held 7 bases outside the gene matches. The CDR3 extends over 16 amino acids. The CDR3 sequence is CASSFPTGGSNEKLFF. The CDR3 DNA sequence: TGTGCCAGCAGCTTCCCCACAGGGGGCTCCAATGAAAAACTGTTTTTT.

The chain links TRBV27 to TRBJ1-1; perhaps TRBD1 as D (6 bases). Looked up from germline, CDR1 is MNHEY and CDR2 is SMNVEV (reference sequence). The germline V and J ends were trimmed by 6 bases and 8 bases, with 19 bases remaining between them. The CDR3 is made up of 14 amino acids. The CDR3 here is CASRLTGQRGEAFF. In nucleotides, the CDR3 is TGTGCCAGCAGGCTGACGGGACAACGGGGAGAAGCTTTCTTT.

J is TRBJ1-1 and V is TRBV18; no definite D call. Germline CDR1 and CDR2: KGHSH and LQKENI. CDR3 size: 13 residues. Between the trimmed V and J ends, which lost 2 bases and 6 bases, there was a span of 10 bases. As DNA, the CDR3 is TGTGCCAGCTCACCAAGTGTAAGCGCTGAAGCTTTCTTT. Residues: CASSPSVSAEAFF.

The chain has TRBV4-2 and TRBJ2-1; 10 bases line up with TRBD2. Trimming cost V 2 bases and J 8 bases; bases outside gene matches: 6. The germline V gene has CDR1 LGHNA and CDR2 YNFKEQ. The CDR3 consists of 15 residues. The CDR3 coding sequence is TGTGCCAGCAGCCAACAGCGGGGGGGCCGTGATGAGCAGTTCTTC. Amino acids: CASSQQRGGRDEQFF.

The CDR3 reads CASGPVSGEAKAFF. Written as DNA, the CDR3 is TGTGCCAGCGGCCCAGTCTCGGGAGAGGCAAAAGCTTTCTTT. The chain joins TRBV13 to TRBJ1-1; unclear D gene. Germline CDR1 PRHDT, CDR2 FYEKMQ (reference sequence). V dropped 8 bases and J dropped 9 bases, with 22 bases sitting between them. The CDR3 spans 14 residues.

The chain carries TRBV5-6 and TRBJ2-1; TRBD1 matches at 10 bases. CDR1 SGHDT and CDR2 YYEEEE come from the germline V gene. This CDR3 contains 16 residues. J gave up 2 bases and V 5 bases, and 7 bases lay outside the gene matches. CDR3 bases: TGTGCCAGCAGGGCCCCCGGGACAGGGGCCTACAATGAGCAGTTCTTC. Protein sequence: CASRAPGTGAYNEQFF.

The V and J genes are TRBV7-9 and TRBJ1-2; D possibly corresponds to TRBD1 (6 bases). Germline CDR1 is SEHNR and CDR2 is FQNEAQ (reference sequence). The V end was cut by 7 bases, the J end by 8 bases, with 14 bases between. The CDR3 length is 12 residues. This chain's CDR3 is CASTMDRYGYTF. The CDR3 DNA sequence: TGTGCCAGCACCATGGACAGATACGGCTACACCTTC.

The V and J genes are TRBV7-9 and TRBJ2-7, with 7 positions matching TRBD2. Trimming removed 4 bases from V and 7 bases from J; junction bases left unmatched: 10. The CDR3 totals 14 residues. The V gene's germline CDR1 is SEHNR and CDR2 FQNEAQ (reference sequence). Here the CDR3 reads CASSSTGLDLEQYF. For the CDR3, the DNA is TGTGCCAGCAGCTCCACCGGACTAGACCTTGAGCAGTACTTC. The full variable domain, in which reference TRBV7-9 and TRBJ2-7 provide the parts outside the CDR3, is DTGVSQNPRHKITKRGQNVTFRCDPISEHNRLYWYRQTLGQGPEFLTYFQNEAQLEKSRLLSDRFSAERPKGSFSTLEIQRTEQGDSAMYLCASSSTGLDLEQYFGPGTRLTVT.

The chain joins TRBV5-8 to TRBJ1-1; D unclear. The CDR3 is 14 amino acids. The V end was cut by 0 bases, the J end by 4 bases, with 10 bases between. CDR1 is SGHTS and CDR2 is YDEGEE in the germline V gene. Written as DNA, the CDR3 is TGTGCCAGCAGCTTGGGGGGAGTTATCACTGAAGCTTTCTTT. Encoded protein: CASSLGGVITEAFF.

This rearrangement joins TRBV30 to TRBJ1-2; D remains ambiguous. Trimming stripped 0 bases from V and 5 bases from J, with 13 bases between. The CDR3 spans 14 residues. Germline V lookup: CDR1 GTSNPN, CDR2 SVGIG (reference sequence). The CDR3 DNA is TGTGCCTGGAGTGTGCATCCTACCTCGTATGGCTACACCTTC. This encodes CAWSVHPTSYGYTF.

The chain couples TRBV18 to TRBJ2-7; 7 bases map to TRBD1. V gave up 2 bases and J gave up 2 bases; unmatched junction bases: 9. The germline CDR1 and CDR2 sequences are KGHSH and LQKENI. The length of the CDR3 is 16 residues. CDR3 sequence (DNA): TGTGCCAGCTCACCAAGACAGGGTCGGAGGACCTACGAGCAGTACTTC. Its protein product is CASSPRQGRRTYEQYF.

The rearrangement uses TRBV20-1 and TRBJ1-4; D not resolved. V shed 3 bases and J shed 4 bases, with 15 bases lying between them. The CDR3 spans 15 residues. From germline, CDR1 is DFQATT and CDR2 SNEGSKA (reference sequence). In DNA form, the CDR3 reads TGCAGTGCTAGTAGGAGCCCAATGGGTAATGAAAAACTGTTTTTT. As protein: CSASRSPMGNEKLFF.

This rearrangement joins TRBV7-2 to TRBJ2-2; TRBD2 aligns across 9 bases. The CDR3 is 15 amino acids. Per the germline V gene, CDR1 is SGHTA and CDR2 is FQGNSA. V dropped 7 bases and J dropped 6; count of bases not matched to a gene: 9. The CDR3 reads CASTRGGRVSGELFF. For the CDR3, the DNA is TGTGCCAGCACCCGCGGCGGGAGGGTATCCGGGGAGCTGTTTTTT.

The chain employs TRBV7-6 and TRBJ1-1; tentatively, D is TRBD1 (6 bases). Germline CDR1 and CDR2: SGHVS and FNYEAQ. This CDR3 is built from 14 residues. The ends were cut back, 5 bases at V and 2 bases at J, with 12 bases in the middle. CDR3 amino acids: CASSVSTGNTEAFF. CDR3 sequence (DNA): TGTGCCAGCAGCGTATCGACAGGTAACACTGAAGCTTTCTTT.

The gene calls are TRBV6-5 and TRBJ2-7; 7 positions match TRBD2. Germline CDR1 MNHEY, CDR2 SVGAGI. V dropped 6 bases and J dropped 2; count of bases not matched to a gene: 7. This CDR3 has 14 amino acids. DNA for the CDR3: TGTGCCAGCAGCCTTGGTGGGGGGGCCTACGAGCAGTACTTC. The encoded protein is CASSLGGGAYEQYF.

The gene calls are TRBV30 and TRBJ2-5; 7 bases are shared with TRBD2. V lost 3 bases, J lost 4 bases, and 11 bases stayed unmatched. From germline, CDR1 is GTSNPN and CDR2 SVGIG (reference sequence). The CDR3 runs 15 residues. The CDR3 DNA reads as TGTGCCTGGAGCCCCATGGGGGGGTGGCGAGAGACCCAGTACTTC. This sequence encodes CAWSPMGGWRETQYF. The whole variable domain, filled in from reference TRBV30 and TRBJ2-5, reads SQTIHQWPATLVQPVGSPLSLECTVEGTSNPNLYWYRQAAGRGLQLLFYSVGIGQISSEVPQNLSASRPQDRQFILSSKKLLLSDSGFYLCAWSPMGGWRETQYFGPGTRLLVL.